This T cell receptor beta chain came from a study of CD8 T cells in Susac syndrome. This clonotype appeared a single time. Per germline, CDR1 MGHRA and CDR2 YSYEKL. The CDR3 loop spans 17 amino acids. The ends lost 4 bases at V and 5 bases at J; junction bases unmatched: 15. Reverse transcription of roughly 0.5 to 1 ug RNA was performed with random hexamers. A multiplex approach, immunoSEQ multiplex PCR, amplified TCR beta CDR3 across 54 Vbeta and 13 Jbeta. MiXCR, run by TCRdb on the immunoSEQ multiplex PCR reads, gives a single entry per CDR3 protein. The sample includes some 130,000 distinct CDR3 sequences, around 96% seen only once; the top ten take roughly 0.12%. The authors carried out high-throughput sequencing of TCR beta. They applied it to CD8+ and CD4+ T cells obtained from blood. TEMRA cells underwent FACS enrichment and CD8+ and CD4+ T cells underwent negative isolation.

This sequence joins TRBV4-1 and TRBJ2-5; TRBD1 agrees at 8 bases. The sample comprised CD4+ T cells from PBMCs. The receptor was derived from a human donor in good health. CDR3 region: CASSRGQGPTIGETQYF. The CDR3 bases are TGCGCCAGCAGCCGCGGACAGGGACCGACGATTGGGGAGACCCAGTACTTC.